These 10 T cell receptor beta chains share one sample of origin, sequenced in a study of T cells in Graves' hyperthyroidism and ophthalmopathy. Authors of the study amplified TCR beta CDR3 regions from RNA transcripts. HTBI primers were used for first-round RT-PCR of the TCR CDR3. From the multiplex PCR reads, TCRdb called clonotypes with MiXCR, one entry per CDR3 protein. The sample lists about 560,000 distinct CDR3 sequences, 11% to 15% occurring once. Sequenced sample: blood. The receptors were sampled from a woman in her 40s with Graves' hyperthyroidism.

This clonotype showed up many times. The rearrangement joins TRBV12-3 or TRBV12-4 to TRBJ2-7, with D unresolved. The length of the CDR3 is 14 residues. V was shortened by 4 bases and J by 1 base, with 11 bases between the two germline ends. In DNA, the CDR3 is TGTGCCAGCAGTTACCGAGTTCCTTCCTACGAGCAGTACTTC. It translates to CASSYRVPSYEQYF.

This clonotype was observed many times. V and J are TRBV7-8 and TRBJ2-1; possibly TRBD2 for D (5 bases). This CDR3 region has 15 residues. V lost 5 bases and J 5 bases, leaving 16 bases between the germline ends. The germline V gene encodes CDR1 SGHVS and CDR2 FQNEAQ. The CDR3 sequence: CASSPRGRIDNEQFF. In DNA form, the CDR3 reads TGTGCCAGCAGCCCCCGTGGGAGAATCGACAATGAGCAGTTCTTC.

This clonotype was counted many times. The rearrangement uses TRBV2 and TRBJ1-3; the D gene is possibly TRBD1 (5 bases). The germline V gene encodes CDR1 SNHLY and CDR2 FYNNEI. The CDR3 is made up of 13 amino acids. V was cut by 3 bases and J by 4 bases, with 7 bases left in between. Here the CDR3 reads CASSDGGGNTIYF. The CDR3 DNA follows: TGTGCCAGCAGTGACGGGGGAGGAAACACCATATATTTT. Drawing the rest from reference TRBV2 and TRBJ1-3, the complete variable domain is EPEVTQTPSHQVTQMGQEVILRCVPISNHLYFYWYRQILGQKVEFLVSFYNNEISEKSEIFDDQFSVERPDGSNFTLKIRSTKLEDSAMYFCASSDGGGNTIYFGEGSWLTVV.

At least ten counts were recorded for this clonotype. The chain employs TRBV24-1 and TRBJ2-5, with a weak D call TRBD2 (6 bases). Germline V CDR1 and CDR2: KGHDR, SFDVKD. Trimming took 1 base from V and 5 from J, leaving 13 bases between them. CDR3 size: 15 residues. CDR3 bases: TGTGCCACCAGTGATTTAACGGGAGCCGGGGAGACCCAGTACTTC. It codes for CATSDLTGAGETQYF.

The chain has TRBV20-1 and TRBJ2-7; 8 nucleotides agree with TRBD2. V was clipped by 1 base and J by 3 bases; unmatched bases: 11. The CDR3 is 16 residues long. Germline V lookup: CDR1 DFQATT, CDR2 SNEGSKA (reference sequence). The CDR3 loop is CSARAPGYSGSYEQYF. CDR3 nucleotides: TGCAGTGCTAGAGCTCCGGGGTACAGCGGGAGCTACGAGCAGTACTTC.

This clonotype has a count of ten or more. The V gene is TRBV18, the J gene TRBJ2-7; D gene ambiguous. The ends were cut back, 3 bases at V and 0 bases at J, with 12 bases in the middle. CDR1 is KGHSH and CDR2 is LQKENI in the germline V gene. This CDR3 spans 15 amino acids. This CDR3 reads CASSPPDGFSYEQYF. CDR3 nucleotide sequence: TGTGCCAGCTCACCCCCCGACGGATTCTCCTACGAGCAGTACTTC.

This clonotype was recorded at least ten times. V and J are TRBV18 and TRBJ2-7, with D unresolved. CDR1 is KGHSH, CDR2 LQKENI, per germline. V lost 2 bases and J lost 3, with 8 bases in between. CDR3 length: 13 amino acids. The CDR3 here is CASSPEKNYEQYF. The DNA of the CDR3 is TGTGCCAGCTCACCAGAGAAGAACTACGAGCAGTACTTC. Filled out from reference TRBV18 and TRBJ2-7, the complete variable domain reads NAGVMQNPRHLVRRRGQEARLRCSPMKGHSHVYWYRQLPEEGLKFMVYLQKENIIDESGMPKERFSAEFPKEGPSILRIQQVVRGDSAAYFCASSPEKNYEQYFGPGTRLTVT.

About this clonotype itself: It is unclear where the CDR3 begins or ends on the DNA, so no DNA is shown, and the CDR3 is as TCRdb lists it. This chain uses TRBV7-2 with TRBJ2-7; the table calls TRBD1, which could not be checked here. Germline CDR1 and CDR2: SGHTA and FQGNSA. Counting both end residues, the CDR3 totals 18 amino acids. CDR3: CASSIYLCSASTAYEQYF.

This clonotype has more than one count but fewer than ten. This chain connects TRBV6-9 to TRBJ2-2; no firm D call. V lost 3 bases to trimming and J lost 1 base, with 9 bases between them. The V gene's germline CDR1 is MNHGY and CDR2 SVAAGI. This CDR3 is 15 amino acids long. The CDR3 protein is CASSYASKNTGELFF. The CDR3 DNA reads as TGTGCCAGCAGTTACGCCAGCAAGAACACCGGGGAGCTGTTTTTT.

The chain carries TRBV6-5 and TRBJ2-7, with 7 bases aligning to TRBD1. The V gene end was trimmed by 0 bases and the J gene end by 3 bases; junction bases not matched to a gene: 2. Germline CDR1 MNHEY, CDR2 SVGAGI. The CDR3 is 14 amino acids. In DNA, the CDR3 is TGTGCCAGCAGTTACTCCGGGACAGTCTACGAGCAGTACTTC. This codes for CASSYSGTVYEQYF.